Presented here are 8 T cell receptor beta chains from one specimen sequenced in a study of patients and donors after allogeneic stem cell transplantation (dated by TCRdb to the early 2020s). The library was prepared using RT-PCR. TCRdb names NextSeq 550 as the instrument used. TCRdb reprocessing: public reads trimmed at Q25 with fastp, clones called with MiXCR, in-frame beta chains kept. Rows are unified per CDR3 protein, each entry keeping the most common DNA and genes. Across this sample there are some 30,000 distinct CDR3 sequences, with less than 45% seen only once. The top ten hold just over 75% of the sample. The specimen sequenced was blood, either unsorted or a sorted T cell fraction (not recorded which). The receptors derive from a human donor who was either an allogeneic HSCT recipient or a stem cell or donor lymphocyte infusion donor (not recorded which). It is not recorded whose cells these are; they may come from a transplant donor.

This clonotype turned up a few times. The chain couples TRBV9 to TRBJ1-2, with a tentative D call TRBD1 (6 bases). CDR1 and CDR2 (germline): SGDLS, YYNGEE. With 0 bases removed from V and 0 bases from J, the gap between germline ends came to 9 bases. The CDR3 length is 15 residues. Here the CDR3 reads CASSVEPGANYGYTF. CDR3 sequence (DNA): TGTGCCAGCAGCGTAGAGCCAGGGGCTAACTATGGCTACACCTTC. The full variable domain, with the rest looked up from reference TRBV9 and TRBJ1-2, is DSGVTQTPKHLITATGQRVTLRCSPRSGDLSVYWYQQSLDQGLQFLIQYYNGEERAKGNILERFSAQQFPDLHSELNLSSLELGDSALYFCASSVEPGANYGYTFGSGTRLTVV.

The V call is TRBV12-3 or TRBV12-4, the J call TRBJ2-5, with TRBD1 matching over 7 bases. This CDR3 is built from 14 residues. V was pared by 3 bases and J by 8 bases, with 9 bases of the junction left unmatched. The CDR3 is CASSFDRAVGTQYF. In DNA, the CDR3 is TGTGCCAGCAGTTTCGACAGGGCAGTAGGTACCCAGTACTTC.

In its sample, this clonotype was seen a few times. The chain has TRBV6-6 and TRBJ1-2; 7 bases agree with TRBD1. The V gene's germline CDR1 is MNHNY and CDR2 SVGAGI (reference sequence). V dropped 2 bases and J dropped 4; count of bases not matched to a gene: 7. This CDR3 contains 15 residues. The CDR3 bases are TGTGCCAGCAGTTACCCAGACAGGGCGGGCTATGGCTACACCTTC. Protein product: CASSYPDRAGYGYTF.

Written as DNA, the CDR3 is TGTGCCAGCAGCTTAGCGATGGGACTAGCGGGGGCCGGAGGCAATGAGCAGTTCTTC. This gives the protein CASSLAMGLAGAGGNEQFF. V usage is TRBV7-6 and J usage is TRBJ2-1; TRBD2 agrees at 14 bases. V was pared by 0 bases and J by 6 bases, with 10 bases of the junction left unmatched. In germline, CDR1 is SGHVS, CDR2 FNYEAQ. This CDR3 has 19 amino acids.

The chain has TRBV11-2 and TRBJ1-2, with TRBD1 matching 9 bases. Germline loops: CDR1 SGHAT, CDR2 FQNNGV. After removal of 3 bases from V and 2 bases from J, the junction contained 4 bases not matched to a gene. This CDR3 comprises 15 residues. The CDR3 DNA reads TGTGCCAGCAGCTTTCCGGGACAGGGCAACTATGGCTACACCTTC. Translation gives CASSFPGQGNYGYTF.

V and J are TRBV24-1 and TRBJ1-5, with TRBD1 matching 10 bases. V lost 2 bases and J lost 6; bases outside the gene matches: 6. The CDR3 extends over 16 amino acids. Germline values: CDR1 KGHDR, CDR2 SFDVKD. The CDR3 loop reads CATSDYKGTGAQPQHF. The CDR3 coding sequence is TGTGCCACCAGTGATTATAAGGGGACAGGGGCTCAGCCCCAGCATTTT.

This clonotype turned up a few times. This chain connects TRBV3-1 to TRBJ2-1; D could derive from TRBD1 or TRBD2 (5 bases each). Germline V CDR1 and CDR2: LGHDT, YNNKEL (reference sequence). Trimming cost V 3 bases and J 8 bases, with 14 bases left between them. CDR3 length: 14 residues. As DNA, the CDR3 is TGTGCCAGCAGCCAGGGGACCCGGTTGTATGAGCAGTTCTTC. Translated, it gives CASSQGTRLYEQFF.

This chain connects TRBV29-1 to TRBJ1-4; D remains ambiguous. CDR1 and CDR2 from the germline V gene are SQVTM and ANQGSEA. The CDR3 runs to 15 residues. The V gene lost 7 bases and the J gene lost 4 bases, with 19 bases spanning the gap. The CDR3, as DNA: TGCAGCGCGACGGAGTTGACCAGTCTTAATGAAAAACTGTTTTTT. This gives the protein CSATELTSLNEKLFF.